The text below deals with one T cell receptor (beta chain). The sample originates from a study of blood T cell repertoires in COVID-19. V lost 4 bases to trimming and J lost 4 bases, with 16 bases between them. Germline V lookup: CDR1 LNHDA, CDR2 SQIVND (reference sequence). CDR3 length: 16 residues. Produced via immunoSEQ multiplex PCR; TCRdb's table is partial and in-frame only. The table includes about 93,000 clones, around four fifths detected once. The J gene is TRBJ2-2, the V gene TRBV19, with D possibly TRBD2 on 6 matching bases. The origin of this receptor is a human donor in a cohort sampled during active COVID-19. Sequencing used peripheral blood. The CDR3 loop is CASSSPGVTFTGELFF. The CDR3, as DNA: TGTGCCAGTAGTAGTCCGGGAGTGACTTTCACCGGGGAGCTGTTTTTT.